These T cell receptor beta chains were read from a single sample in a study of T cell responses to AZD1222 COVID-19 vaccine. The data were produced by immunoSEQ multiplex PCR, yet TCRdb's version contains in-frame clones alone and is incomplete. There are some 140,000 clones in the sample; around 90% occur only once, and approximately 3.4% lies in the top ten. Sequenced material: peripheral blood, taken on day 0 of AZD1222 vaccination. All receptors derive from an adult in good health. Both conserved end residues are part of each CDR3. The D gene is left open where the match is weak. Part of the rows lack a size; the others show once, few, many or a class for expanded clones.

J	V	D	size	CDR3
TRBJ2-1	TRBV4-1	.	.	CASSHCLGRLPGTASYNEQFF
TRBJ2-2	TRBV4-2	TRBD2	.	CASSQGAAGTSGTGELFF
TRBJ2-1	TRBV9	TRBD1	.	CASSVRQGTYNEQFF
TRBJ1-3	TRBV19	.	once	CASSQGGFEGNTIYF
TRBJ2-7	TRBV19	TRBD2	.	CASSAQRGPYEQYF
TRBJ1-2	TRBV5-1	.	.	CASSQGPSYGYTF
TRBJ1-5	TRBV4-1	TRBD1	.	CASSQVFGTDNQPQHF
TRBJ1-5	TRBV6-6	.	.	CASVNGRTSNQPQHF
TRBJ2-2	TRBV7-9	.	.	CASSSTVYATGELFF
TRBJ1-1	TRBV6-5	TRBD1	.	CACWDRGRGSTEAFF
TRBJ2-2	TRBV4-1	.	.	CASSHKGAGELFF
TRBJ1-1	TRBV5-1	.	.	CASSLRGESEAFF
TRBJ2-7	TRBV28	.	.	CATSIYYEQYF
TRBJ1-2	TRBV7-2	.	.	CASSLRAGTYGYTF
TRBJ2-1	TRBV10-2	.	.	CASSHPPRSYNEQFF
TRBJ2-5	TRBV19	TRBD2	.	CASSIAGGPETQYF
TRBJ2-7	TRBV3-1/TRBV3-2	.	.	CASSEEGNHEQYF
TRBJ1-3	TRBV23-1	TRBD1	.	CASSQLGQGTGNTIYF
TRBJ2-7	TRBV30	.	.	CAWSLYGGASSYEQYF
TRBJ2-1	TRBV7-6	TRBD2	.	CASSLGTSGINEQFF
TRBJ1-2	TRBV6-1	TRBD1	.	CASSEKWGQGKLYGYTF
TRBJ1-2	TRBV28	TRBD1	.	CASSFGGTGLGYTF
TRBJ2-1	TRBV5-6	.	.	CASSLATGNPDEQFF
TRBJ1-5	TRBV4-1	.	.	CASSQAGMGGGNQPQHF
TRBJ2-5	TRBV5-4	TRBD1	.	CASSLDRGQRETQYF
TRBJ2-7	TRBV7-3	.	.	CASSLVMGGEQYF
TRBJ2-4	TRBV28	.	.	CASAFQGLVDIQYF
TRBJ2-7	TRBV7-5	.	.	CVRSTRPGGRKCEQYF
TRBJ2-7	TRBV4-1	.	.	CASSQGGGIYEQYF
TRBJ2-1	TRBV30	TRBD2	few	CAWRVLAGGEQFF
TRBJ1-2	TRBV5-1	.	.	CASSLDGISYGGYTF
TRBJ2-1	TRBV14	TRBD1	.	CASSHLPGQGDNEQFF
TRBJ2-1	TRBV7-9	TRBD2	.	CASLLGTSVHEQFF
TRBJ1-2	TRBV6-5	.	.	CASSYSRNYGYTF
TRBJ1-4	TRBV5-6	TRBD1	.	CASSLAQGVEKLFF
TRBJ2-1	TRBV28	TRBD2	.	CASSARNLAGGTYNEQFF
TRBJ2-1	TRBV29-1	TRBD2	.	CSVVGPGLAGGGEQFF
TRBJ2-7	TRBV2	TRBD2	.	CASNWREGYEQYF
TRBJ2-3	TRBV5-1	TRBD2	.	CASSFQLAGHTDTQYF
TRBJ1-3	TRBV3-1/TRBV3-2	.	.	CASSHGGAGNTIYF
TRBJ1-1	TRBV7-3	.	.	CASSLTAGAVNTEAFF
TRBJ2-7	TRBV10-3	.	.	CATGGMRAAYEQYF
TRBJ2-3	TRBV18	TRBD2	.	CASSPPGLAGGLATDTQYF
TRBJ1-5	TRBV30	.	.	CAWSTPYYSNQPQHF
TRBJ2-7	TRBV10-3	TRBD2	.	CAISEGLTYEQYF
TRBJ1-4	TRBV6-6	.	.	CASRTPGDNEKLFF